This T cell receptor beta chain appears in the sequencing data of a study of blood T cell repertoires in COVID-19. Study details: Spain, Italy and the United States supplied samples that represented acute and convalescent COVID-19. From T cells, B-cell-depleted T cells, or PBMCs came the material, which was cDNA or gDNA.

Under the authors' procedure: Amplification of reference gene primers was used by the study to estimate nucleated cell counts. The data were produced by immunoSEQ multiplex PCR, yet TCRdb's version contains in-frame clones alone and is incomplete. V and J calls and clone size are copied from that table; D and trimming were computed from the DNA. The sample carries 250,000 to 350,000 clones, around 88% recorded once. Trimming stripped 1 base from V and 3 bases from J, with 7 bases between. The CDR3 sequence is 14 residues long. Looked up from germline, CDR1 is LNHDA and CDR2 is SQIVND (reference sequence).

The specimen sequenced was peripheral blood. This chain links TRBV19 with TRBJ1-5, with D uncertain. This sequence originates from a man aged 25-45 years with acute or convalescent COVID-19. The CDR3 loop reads CASSIGGFNQPQHF. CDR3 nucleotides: TGTGCCAGTAGTATAGGAGGGTTCAATCAGCCCCAGCATTTT.